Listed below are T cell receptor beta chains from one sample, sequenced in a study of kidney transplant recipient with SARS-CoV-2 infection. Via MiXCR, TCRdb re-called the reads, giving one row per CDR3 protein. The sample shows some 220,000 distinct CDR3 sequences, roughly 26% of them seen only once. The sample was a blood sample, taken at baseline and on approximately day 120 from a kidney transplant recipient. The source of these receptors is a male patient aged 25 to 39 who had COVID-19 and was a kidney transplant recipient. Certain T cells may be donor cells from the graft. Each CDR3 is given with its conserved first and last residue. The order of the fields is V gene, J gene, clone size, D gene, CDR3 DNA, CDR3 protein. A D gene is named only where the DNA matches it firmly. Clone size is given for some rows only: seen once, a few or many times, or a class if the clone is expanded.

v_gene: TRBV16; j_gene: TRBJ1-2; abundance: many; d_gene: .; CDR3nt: TGTGCCAGCAGCAGACGCAGGGTCGTTAGAAAGACCTATGGCTACACCTTC; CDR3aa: CASSRRRVVRKTYGYTF
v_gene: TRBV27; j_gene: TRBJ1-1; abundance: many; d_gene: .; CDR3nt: TGTGCCAGCAGTTCAAGAAGGGGTATGAACACTGAAGCTTTCTTT; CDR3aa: CASSSRRGMNTEAFF
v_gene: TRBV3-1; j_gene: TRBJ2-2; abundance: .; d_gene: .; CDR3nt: TGTGCCAGCAGCATCAAGACTCCCATTTCAGGCTTGACCGGGGAGCTGTTTTTT; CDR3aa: CASSIKTPISGLTGELFF
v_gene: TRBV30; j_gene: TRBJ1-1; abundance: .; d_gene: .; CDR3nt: TGTGCCTGGAACCGAGAGAGGTACACTGAAGCTTTCTTT; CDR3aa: CAWNRERYTEAFF
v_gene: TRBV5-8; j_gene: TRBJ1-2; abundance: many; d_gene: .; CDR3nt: TGTGCCAGCGTGGGGTGTCATCCACGAAAGACCTATGGCTACACCTTC; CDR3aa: CASVGCHPRKTYGYTF
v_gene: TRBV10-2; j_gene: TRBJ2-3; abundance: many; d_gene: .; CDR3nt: TGTGCCAGCAAACATAGATTTAGCACAGATACGCAGTATTTT; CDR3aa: CASKHRFSTDTQYF
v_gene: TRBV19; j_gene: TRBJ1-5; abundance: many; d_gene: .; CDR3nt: TGTGCCAGTAACCAGGGAAATCGCAATCAGCCCCAGCATTTT; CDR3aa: CASNQGNRNQPQHF
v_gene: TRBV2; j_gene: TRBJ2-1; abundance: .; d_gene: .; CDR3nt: TGTGCCAGCAGTGAAGGGAGAGGGAATGAGCAGTTCTTC; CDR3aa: CASSEGRGNEQFF
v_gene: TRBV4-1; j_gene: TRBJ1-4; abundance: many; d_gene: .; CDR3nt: TGCGCCAGCAGCCCAGTGTCCACTAATGAAAAACTGTTTTTT; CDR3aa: CASSPVSTNEKLFF
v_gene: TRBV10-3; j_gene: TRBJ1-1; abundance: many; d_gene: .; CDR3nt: TGTGCCATCAGTGAGAAGGAGACGAACACTGAAGCTTTCTTT; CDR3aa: CAISEKETNTEAFF
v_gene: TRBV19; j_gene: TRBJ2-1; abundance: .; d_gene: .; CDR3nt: TGTGTCAGTAGCCGATGGGATGAGCAGTTCTTC; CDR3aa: CVSSRWDEQFF
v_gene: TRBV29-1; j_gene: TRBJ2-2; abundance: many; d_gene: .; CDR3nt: TGCAGCGTTCTGGAGGGCTTCACCGGGGAGCTGTTTTTT; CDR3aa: CSVLEGFTGELFF
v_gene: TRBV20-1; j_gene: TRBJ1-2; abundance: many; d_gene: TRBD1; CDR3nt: TGCAGTGCTCCTTTACGTGGGACAGGGGGCGGCTATGGCTACACCTTC; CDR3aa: CSAPLRGTGGGYGYTF
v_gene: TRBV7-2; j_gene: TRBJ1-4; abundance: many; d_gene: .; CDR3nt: TGTGCCAGCAGCCGGGAGGGGACGAGGGATGAAAAACTGTTTTTT; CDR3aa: CASSREGTRDEKLFF
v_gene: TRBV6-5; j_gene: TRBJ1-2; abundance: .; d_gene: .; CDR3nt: TGTGCCAGCAGTTTTTCGGTGGAATGTGGAAAGACCTATGGCTACACCTTC; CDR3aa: CASSFSVECGKTYGYTF
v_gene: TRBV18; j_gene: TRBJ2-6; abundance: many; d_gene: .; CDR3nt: TGTGCCAGCTCACCCGCGAACTCTGGGGCCAACGTCCTGACTTTC; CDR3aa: CASSPANSGANVLTF
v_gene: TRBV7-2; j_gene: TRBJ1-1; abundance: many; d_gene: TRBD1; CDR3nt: TGTGCCAGCAGCCCCCAGGGACAGCCGAACACTGAAGCTTTCTTT; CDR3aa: CASSPQGQPNTEAFF
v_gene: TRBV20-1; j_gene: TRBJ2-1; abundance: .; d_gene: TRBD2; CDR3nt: TGCAGTGCTAGAGGGATCGAAGCGGGAGAGCTTAATGGGCAGTTCTTC; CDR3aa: CSARGIEAGELNGQFF
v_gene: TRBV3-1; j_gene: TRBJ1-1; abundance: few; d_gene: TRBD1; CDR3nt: TGTGCCAGCAGCCCTACAGGGGGGAACACTGAAGCTTTCTTT; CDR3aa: CASSPTGGNTEAFF
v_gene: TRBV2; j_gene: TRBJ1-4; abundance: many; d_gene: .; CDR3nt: TGTGCCAGCAGTGAAGCGCCCGAGACCCCATGGGGTGAAAAACTGTTTTTT; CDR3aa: CASSEAPETPWGEKLFF
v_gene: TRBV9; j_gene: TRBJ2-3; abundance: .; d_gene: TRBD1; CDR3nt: TGTGCCAGCAGCGCTCAGACGTCCATTAAAGGGACAGTTAACGAGTTGCGCACAGATACGCAGTATTTT; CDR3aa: CASSAQTSIKGTVNELRTDTQYF
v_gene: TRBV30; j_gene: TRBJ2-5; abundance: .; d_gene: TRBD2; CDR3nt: TGTGCCTGGAGTGTAGCGGGAGGCGGAGAGACCCAGTACTTC; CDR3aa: CAWSVAGGGETQYF
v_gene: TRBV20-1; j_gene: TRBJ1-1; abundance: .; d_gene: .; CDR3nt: TGCAGTGTATGGAACACTGAAGCTTCCTTT; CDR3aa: CSVWNTEASF
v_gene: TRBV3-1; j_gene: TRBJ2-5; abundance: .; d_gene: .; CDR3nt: TGTGCCAGCAGCGAGGGTAGTCCCATTTCTTTCTCTGAGACCCAGTACTTC; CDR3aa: CASSEGSPISFSETQYF
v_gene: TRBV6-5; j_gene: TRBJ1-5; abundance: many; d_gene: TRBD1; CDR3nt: TGTGCCAGCAGTAATCCGGGACAGTCCCAGCATTTT; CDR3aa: CASSNPGQSQHF
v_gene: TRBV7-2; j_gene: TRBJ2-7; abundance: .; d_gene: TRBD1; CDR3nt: TGTGCCAGCAGCGTGGGACAGGGGGCCTACAAGCAGTACTTC; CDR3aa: CASSVGQGAYKQYF
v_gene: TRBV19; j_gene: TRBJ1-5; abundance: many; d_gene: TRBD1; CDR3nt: TGTGCCAGCAGAGGGACAGGGAATCAGCCCCAGCATTTT; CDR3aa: CASRGTGNQPQHF
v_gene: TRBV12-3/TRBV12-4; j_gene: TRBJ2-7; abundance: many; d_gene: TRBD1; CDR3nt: TGTGCCAGCAGCCTCCCGGGACAGCACTACGAGCAGTACTTC; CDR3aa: CASSLPGQHYEQYF
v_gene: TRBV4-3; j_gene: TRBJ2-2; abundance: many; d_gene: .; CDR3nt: TGCGCCAGCAGCCAAGCCCTAACGGTTGCCGGGGAGCTGTTTTTT; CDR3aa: CASSQALTVAGELFF
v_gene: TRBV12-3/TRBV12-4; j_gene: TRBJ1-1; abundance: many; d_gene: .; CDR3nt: TGTGCCAGCACCCTAAGGGGGAACACTGAAGCTTTCTTT; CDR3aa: CASTLRGNTEAFF
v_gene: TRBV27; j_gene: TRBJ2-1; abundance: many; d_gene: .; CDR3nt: TGTGCCAGCAGTTTATTGCGGTTGAGTGGGAGCGATGAGCAGTTCTTC; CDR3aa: CASSLLRLSGSDEQFF
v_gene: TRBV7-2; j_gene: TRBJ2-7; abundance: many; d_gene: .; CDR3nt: TGTGCCAGCAGCTCGAACTTCGGCTCCTACGAGCAGTACTTC; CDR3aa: CASSSNFGSYEQYF
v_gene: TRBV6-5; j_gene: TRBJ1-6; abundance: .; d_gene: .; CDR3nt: TGTGCCAGCAGTCTCCTAGTGACAGGAAATTCACCCCTCCACTTT; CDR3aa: CASSLLVTGNSPLHF
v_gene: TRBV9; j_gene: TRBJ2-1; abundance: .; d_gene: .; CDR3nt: TGTGCCAGCAGCGTAGCGAAGGGCGGTGAGCAGTTCTTC; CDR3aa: CASSVAKGGEQFF
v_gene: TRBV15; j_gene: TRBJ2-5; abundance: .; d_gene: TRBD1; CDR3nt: TGTGCCACCAGCGGAGGACAGGGGCACCAAGAGACCCAGTACTTC; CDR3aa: CATSGGQGHQETQYF
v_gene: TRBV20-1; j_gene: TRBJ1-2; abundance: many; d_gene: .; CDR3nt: TGCAGTGCTAGAGATCAGGGAGGGAGAGCTAACTATGGCTACACCTTC; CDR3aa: CSARDQGGRANYGYTF
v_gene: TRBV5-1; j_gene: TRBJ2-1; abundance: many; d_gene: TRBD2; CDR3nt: TGCGCCAGCAGCCCTAGCGGGGGGGGATACAATGAGCAGTTCTTC; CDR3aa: CASSPSGGGYNEQFF
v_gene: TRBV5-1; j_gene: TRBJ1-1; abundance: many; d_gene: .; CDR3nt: TGCGCCAGCAGCCGACAGAGGAACACTGAAGCTTTCTTT; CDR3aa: CASSRQRNTEAFF
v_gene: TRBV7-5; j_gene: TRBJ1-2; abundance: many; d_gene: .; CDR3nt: .; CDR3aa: CISVPERSAEVGKTYGYTF
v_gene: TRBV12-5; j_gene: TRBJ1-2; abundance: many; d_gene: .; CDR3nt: TGTGCTAGTGGTAATGATGGTTTGCAGGGAAAGACCTATGGCTACACCTTC; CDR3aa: CASGNDGLQGKTYGYTF
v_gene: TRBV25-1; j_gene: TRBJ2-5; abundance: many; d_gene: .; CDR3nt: TGTGCCAGCCAGCGGCAAGAGACCCAGTACTTC; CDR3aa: CASQRQETQYF
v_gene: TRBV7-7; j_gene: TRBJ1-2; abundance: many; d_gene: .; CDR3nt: TGTGCCAGCAGCCCGAACTCTAAGTGCCGAAAGACCTATGGCTACACCTTC; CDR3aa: CASSPNSKCRKTYGYTF
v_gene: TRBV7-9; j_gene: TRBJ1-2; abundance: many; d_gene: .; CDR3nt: TGTGCCAGCAGCCTCTTGGAATACCATGGAAAGACCTATGGCTACACCTTC; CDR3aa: CASSLLEYHGKTYGYTF
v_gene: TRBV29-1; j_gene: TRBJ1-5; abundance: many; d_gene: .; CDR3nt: TGCAGCGTTGCGTCAAATAATCAGCCCCAGCATTTT; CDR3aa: CSVASNNQPQHF
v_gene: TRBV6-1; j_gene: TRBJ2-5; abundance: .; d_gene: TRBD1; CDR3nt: TGTGCCAGCAGTGCCGACAGGGTACAAGAGACCCAGTACTTC; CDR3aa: CASSADRVQETQYF
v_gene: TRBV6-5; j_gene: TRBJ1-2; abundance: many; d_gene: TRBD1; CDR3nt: TGTGCCAGCAGTCGCGGGACAGGCGACTATGGCTACACCTTC; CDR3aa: CASSRGTGDYGYTF
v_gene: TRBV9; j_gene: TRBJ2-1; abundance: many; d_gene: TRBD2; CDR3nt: TGTGCCAGCGGAATCCCCCGTGGGGGGGAACTTTCCTACAATGAGCAGTTCTTC; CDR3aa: CASGIPRGGELSYNEQFF
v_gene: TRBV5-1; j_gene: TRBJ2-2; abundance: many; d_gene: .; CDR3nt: TGCGCCAGCAGCGGGACTTCGAACACCGGGGAGCTGTTTTTT; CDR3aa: CASSGTSNTGELFF
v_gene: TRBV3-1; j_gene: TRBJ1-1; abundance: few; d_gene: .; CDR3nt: TGTGCCAGCAGCAACGAGAGTCCCATTTCAATTCGCACTGAAGCTTTCTTT; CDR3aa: CASSNESPISIRTEAFF
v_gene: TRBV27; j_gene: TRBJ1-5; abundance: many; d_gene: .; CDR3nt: TGTGCCAGCAGTTTGCACAGGAACAATCAGCCCCAGCATTTT; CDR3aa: CASSLHRNNQPQHF
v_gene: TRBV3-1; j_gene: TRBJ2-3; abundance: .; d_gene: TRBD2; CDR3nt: TGTGCCAGCAGCCAAGGGGCTAGCGGCCGCACAGATACGCAGTATTTT; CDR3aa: CASSQGASGRTDTQYF
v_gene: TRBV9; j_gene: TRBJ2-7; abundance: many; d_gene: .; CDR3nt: TGTGCCAGCAGCGTAGGAGCGCCAGGCAACGAGCAGTACTTC; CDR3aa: CASSVGAPGNEQYF
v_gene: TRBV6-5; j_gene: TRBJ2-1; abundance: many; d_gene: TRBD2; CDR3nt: TGTGCCAGCCGATTAAAAGCGGGAGCCTACAATGAGCAGTTCTTC; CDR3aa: CASRLKAGAYNEQFF
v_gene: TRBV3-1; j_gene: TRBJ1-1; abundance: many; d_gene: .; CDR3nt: TGTGCCAGCAGCGGGCCAATTCCCATTTCAATTCGCACTGAAGCTTTCTTT; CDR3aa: CASSGPIPISIRTEAFF
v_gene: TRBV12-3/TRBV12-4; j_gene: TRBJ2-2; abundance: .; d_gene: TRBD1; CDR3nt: TGTGCCGGCAGACGACAGGGGACGAACACCGGGGAGCTGTTTTTT; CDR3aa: CAGRRQGTNTGELFF
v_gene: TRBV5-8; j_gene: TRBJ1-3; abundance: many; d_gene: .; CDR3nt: TGTGCCAGCACCAGGGCAGGAAACACCATATATTTT; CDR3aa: CASTRAGNTIYF
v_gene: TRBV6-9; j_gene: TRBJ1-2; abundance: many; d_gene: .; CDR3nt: TGTGCCAGCAGTGTGTCGAGGCCTTACGGAAAGACCTATGGCTACACCTTC; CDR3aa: CASSVSRPYGKTYGYTF
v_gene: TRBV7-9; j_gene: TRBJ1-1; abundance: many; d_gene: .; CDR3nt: TGTGCCAGCAGCTTAGTCAGCGCCGCGGGGGCTTTCTTT; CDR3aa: CASSLVSAAGAFF
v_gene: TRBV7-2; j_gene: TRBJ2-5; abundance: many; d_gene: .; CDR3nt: TGTGCCAGCAGCTTCCCAGGGGCGGAGACCCAGTACTTC; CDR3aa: CASSFPGAETQYF
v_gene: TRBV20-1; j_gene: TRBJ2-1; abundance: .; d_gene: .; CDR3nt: TGCAGTGCTAGAATATCCTCGCCCTCACGGCAGAATGAGCAGTTCTTC; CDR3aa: CSARISSPSRQNEQFF